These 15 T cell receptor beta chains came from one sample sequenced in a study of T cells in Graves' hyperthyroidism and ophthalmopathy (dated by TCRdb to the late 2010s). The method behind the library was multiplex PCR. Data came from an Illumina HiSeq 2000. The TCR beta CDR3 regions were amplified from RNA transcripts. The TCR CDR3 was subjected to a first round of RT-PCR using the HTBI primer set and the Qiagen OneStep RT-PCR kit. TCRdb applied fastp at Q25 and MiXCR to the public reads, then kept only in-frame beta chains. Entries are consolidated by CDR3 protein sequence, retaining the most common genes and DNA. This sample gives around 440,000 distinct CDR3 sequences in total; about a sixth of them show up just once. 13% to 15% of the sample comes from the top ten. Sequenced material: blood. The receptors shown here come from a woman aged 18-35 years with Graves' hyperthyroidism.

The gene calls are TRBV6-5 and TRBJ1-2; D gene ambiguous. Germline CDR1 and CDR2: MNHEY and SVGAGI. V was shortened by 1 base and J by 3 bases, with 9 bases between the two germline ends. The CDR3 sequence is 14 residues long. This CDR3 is CASSYYRKYYGYTF. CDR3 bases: TGTGCCAGCAGTTACTACCGGAAGTACTATGGCTACACCTTC.

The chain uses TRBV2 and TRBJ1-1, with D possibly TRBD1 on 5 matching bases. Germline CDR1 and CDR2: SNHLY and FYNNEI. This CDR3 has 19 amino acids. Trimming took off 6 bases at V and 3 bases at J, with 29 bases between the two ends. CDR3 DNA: TGTGCCAGCAGGCTAAACCGACCGACTAGCGGGGGGGGGTACACTGAAGCTTTCTTT. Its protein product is CASRLNRPTSGGGYTEAFF.

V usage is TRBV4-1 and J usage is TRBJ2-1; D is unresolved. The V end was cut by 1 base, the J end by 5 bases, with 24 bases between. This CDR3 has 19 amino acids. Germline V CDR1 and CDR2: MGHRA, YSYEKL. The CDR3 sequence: CASSQARLVQRMGHNEQFF. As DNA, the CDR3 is TGCGCCAGCAGCCAAGCCAGACTCGTACAGCGCATGGGCCACAATGAGCAGTTCTTC.

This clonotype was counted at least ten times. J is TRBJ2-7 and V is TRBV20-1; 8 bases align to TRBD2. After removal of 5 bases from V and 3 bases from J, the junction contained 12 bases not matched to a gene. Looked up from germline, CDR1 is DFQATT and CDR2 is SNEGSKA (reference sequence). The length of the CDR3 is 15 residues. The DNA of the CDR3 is TGCAGTGCTCGGGAGGGGCGGTCTGTAGACTACGAGCAGTACTTC. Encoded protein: CSAREGRSVDYEQYF.

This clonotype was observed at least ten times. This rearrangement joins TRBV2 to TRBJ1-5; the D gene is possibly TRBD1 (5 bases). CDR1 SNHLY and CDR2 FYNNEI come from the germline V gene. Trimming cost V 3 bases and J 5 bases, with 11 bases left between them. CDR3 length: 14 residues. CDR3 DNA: TGTGCCAGCAGTGACAGGGACCTTTATCAGCCCCAGCATTTT. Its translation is CASSDRDLYQPQHF.

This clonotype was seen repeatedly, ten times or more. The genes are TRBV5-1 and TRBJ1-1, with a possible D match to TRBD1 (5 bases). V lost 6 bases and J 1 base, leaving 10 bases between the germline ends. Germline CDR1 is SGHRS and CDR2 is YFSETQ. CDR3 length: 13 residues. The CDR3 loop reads CASMGGWNTEAFF. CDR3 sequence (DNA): TGCGCCAGCATGGGGGGATGGAACACTGAAGCTTTCTTT.

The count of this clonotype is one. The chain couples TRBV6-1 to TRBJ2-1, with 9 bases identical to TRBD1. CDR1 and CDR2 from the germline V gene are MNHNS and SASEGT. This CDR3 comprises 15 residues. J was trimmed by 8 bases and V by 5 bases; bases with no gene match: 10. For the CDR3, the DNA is TGTGCCAGCAGTCCGGGACAGGGACACGGGGATGAGCAGTTCTTC. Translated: CASSPGQGHGDEQFF.

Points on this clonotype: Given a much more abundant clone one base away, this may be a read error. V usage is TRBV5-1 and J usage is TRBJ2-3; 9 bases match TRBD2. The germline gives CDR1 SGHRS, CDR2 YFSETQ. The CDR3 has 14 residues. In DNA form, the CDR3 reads TGCGCCAGCAGCCGTAGCGGGAGTGCAGATACGCGGTATTTT. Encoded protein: CASSRSGSADTRYF. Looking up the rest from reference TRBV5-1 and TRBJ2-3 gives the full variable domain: KAGVTQTPRYLIKTRGQQVTLSCSPISGHRSVSWYQQTPGQGLQFLFEYFSETQRNKGNFPGRFSGRQFSNSRSEMNVSTLELGDSALYLCASSRSGSADTRYFGPGTRLTVL.

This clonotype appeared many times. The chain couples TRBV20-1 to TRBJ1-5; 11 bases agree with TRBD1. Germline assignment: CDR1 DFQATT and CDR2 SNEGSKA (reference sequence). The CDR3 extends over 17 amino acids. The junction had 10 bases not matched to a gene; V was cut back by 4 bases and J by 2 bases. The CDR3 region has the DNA TGCAGTGCTACCGGACAGGGGGCGCTTTTTGGCAATCAGCCCCAGCATTTT. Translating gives CSATGQGALFGNQPQHF.

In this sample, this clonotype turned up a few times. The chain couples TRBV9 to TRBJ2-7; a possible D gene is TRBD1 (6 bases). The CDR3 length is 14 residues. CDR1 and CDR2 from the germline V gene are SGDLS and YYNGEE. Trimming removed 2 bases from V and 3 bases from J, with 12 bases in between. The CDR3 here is CASSVAGANYEQYF. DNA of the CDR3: TGTGCCAGCAGCGTGGCAGGGGCTAACTACGAGCAGTACTTC.

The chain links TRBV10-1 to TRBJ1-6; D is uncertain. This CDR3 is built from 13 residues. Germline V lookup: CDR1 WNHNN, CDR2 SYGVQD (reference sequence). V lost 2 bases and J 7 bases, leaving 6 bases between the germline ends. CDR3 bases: TGCGCCAGCAGTGAGGTCCCGAATTCACCCCTCCACTTT. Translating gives CASSEVPNSPLHF.

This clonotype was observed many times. The CDR3 DNA sequence: TGTGCCAGCAGCTTTTTGGGGACTGAAGCTTTCTTT. It is translated as CASSFLGTEAFF. V and J are TRBV5-8 and TRBJ1-1; D ambiguous. From germline, CDR1 is SGHTS and CDR2 YDEGEE. Trimming left V 2 bases short and J 5 bases short, with 7 bases between. The CDR3 consists of 12 residues.

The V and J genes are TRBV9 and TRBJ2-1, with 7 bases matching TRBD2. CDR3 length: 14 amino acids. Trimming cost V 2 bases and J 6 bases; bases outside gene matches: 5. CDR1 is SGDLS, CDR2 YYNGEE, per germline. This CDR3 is CASSVVSGGNEQFF. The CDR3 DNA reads TGTGCCAGCAGCGTGGTATCGGGGGGCAATGAGCAGTTCTTC.

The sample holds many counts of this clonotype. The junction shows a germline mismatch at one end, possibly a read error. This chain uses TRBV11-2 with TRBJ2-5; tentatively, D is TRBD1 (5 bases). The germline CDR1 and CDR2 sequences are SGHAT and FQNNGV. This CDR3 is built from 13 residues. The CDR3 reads CASSPSAGSPRDF. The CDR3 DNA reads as TGTGCCAGCAGCCCCTCCGCCGGCTCCCCCAGGGACTTC. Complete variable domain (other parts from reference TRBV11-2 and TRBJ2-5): EAGVAQSPRYKIIEKRQSVAFWCNPISGHATLYWYQQILGQGPKLLIQFQNNGVVDDSQLPKDRFSAERLKGVDSTLKIQPAKLEDSAVYLCASSPSAGSPRDFGPGTRLLVL.

CDR3 DNA: TGTGCCATCAGTGAGTCCACTGAAGCTTTCTTT. Amino acid sequence: CAISESTEAFF. The chain is built from TRBV10-3 and TRBJ1-1; D not certain. The CDR3 totals 11 residues. The V and J ends lost 0 bases and 4 bases respectively, with 0 bases between them. Germline V gene sequence: CDR1 ENHRY, CDR2 SYGVKD.